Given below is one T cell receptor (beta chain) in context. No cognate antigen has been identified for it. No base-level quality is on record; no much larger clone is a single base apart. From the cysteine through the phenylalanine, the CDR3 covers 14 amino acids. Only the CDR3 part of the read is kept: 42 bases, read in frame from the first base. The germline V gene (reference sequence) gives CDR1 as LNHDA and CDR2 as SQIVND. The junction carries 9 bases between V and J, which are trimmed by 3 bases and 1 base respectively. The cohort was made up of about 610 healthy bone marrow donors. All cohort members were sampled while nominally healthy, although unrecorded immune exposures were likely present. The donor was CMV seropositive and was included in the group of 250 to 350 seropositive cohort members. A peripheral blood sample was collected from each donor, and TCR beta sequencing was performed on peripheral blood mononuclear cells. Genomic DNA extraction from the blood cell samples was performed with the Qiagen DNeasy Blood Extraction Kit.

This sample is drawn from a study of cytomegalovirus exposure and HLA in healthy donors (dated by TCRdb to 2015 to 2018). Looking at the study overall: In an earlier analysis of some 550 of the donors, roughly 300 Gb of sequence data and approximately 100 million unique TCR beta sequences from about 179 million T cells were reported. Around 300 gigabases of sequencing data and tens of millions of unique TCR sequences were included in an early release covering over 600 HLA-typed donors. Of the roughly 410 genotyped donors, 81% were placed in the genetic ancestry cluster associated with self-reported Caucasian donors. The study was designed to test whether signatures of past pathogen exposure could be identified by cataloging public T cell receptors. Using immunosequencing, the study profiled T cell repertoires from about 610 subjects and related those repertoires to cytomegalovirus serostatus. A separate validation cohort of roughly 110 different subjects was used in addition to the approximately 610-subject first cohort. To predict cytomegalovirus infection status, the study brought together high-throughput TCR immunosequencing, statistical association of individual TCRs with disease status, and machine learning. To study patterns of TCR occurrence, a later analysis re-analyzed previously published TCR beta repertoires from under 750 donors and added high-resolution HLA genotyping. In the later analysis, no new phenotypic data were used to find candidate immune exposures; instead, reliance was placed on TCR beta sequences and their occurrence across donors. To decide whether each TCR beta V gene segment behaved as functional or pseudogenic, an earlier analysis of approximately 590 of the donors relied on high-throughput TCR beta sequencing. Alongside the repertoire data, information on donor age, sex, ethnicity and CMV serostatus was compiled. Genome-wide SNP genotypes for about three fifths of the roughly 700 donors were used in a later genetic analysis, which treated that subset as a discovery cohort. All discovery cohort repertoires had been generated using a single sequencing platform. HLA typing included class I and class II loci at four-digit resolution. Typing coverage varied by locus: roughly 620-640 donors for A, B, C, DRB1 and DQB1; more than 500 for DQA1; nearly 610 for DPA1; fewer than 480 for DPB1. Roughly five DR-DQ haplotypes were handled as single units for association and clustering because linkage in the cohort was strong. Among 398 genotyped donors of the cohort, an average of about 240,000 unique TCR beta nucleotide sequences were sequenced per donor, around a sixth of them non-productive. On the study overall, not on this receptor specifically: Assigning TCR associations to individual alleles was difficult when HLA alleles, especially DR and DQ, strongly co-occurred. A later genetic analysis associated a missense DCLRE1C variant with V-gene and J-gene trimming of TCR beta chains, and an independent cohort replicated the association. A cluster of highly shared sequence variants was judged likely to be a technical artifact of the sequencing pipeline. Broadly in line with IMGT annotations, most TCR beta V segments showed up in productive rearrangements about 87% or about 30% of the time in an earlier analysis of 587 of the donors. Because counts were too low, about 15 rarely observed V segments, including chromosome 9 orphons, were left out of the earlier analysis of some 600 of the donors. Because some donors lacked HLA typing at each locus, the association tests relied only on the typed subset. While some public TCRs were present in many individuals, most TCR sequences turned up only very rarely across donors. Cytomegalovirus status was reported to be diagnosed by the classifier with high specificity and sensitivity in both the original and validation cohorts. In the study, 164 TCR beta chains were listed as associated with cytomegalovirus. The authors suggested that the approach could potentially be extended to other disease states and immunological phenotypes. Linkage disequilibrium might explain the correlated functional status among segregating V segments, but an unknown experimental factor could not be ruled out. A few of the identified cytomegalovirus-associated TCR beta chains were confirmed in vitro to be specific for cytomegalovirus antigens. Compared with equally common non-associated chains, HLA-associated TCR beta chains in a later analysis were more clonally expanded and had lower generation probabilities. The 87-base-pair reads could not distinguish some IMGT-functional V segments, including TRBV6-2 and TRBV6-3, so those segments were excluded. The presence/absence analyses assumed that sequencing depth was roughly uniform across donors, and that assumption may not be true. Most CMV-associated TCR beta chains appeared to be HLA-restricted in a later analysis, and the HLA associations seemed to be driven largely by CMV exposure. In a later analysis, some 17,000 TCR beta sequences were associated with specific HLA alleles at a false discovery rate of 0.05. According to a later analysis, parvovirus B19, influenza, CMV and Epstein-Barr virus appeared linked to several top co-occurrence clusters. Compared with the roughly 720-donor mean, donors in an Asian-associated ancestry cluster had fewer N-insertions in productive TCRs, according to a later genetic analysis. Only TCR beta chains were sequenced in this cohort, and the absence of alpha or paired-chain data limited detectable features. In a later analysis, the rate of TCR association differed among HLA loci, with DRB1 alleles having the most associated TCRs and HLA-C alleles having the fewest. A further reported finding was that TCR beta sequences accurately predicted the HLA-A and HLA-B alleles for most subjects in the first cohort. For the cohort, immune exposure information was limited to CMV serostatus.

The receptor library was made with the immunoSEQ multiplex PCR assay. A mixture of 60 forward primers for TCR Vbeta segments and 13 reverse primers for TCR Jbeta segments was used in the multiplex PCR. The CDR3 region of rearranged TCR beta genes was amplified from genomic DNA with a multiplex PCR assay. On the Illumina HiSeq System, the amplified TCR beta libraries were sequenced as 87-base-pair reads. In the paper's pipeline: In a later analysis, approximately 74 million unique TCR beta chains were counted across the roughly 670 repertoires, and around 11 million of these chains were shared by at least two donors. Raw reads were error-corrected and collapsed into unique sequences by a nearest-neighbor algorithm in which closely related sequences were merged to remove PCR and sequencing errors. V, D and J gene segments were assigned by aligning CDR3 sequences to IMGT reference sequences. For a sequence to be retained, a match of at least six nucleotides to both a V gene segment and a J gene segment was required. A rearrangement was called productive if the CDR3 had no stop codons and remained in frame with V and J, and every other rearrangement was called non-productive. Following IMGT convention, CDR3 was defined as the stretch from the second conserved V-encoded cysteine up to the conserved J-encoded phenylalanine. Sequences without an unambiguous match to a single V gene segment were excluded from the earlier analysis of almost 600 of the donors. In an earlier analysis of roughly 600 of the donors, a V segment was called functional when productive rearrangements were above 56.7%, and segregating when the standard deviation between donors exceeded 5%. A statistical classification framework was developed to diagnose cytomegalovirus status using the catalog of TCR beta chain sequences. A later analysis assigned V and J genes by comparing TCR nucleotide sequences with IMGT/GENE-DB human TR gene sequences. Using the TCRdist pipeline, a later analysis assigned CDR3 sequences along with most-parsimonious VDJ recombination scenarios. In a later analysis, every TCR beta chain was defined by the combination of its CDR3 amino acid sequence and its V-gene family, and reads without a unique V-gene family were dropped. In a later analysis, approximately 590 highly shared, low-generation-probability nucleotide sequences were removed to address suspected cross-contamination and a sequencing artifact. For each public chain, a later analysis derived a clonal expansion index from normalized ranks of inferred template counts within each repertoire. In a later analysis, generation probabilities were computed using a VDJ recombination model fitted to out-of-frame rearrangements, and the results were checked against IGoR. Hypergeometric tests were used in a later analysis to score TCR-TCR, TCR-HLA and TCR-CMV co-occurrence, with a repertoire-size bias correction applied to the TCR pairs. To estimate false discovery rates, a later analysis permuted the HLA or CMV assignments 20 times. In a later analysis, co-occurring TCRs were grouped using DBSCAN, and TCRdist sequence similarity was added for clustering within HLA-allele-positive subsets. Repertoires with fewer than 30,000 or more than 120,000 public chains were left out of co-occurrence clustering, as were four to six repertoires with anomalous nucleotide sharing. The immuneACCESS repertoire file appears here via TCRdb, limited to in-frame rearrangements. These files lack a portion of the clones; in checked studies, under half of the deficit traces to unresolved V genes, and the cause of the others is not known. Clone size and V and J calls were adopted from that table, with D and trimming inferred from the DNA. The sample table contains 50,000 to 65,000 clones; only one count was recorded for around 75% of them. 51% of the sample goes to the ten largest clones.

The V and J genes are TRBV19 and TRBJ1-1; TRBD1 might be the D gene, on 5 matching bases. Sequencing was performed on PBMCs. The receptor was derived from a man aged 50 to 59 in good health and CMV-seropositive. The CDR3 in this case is CASSIYRRNTEAFF. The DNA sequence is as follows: TGTGCCAGTAGTATTTACAGGAGGAACACTGAAGCTTTCTTT.